The present TCR beta chain was sequenced within a study of CD8+ T cells in alopecia areata. On the study more broadly: Each day, treated patients took oral tofacitinib twice, at 5 to 10 mg per dose. Treated patients received severity scores based on the percentage of scalp area affected. Points from the study as a whole: Baseline CD8+ expansion's link to response remains uncertain, as there was one nonresponder.

The V and J ends lost 0 bases and 4 bases respectively, with 18 bases between them. Germline lookup yields CDR1 MGHRA and CDR2 YSYEKL. The CDR3 is 17 amino acids. As for treatment: oral pan-JAK inhibitor, 5-10 mg twice daily. Extraction of RNA preceded its reverse transcription into cDNA, which served as the sequencing template. Libraries were prepared by immunoSEQ multiplex PCR; TCRdb keeps only in-frame clonotypes and omits some of them. The table shows tens of thousands of clones, with approximately 66% occurring only once. Comments on this clone: Its antigen is undetermined.

The material sequenced was CD8+ T cells sorted from blood, taken at week 24, from a patient treated with tofacitinib. The receptor was derived from a human donor with alopecia areata. V is TRBV4-1 and J is TRBJ1-2; D perhaps matches TRBD1 (5 bases). The CDR3 bases are TGCGCCAGCAGCCAAGACCAGGGCAGGGACGAGATCTATGGCTACACCTTC. Translating gives CASSQDQGRDEIYGYTF.